This T cell receptor beta chain was obtained from a study of naive and memory T cell subsets. Two oligonucleotides, mixed equimolar, formed the beta constant-region primer covering TRBC1 and TRBC2. Ligated cDNA was amplified by four rounds of PCR with nested alpha and beta constant-region primers and SP2. An oligonucleotide with the SP2 primer and a 12-nucleotide UMI was ligated to the cDNA 3' end. TCRdb fed the UMI-ligation and nested PCR reads into MiXCR, producing one record per CDR3 protein. This table holds about 100,000 distinct CDR3 sequences, approximately 14% found once. CDR1 SEHNR and CDR2 FQNEAQ come from the germline V gene (reference sequence). The CDR3 sequence is 16 residues long. V trimming: 7 bases; J trimming: 9 bases; junction bases outside the gene matches: 14. This clonotype was recorded many times. The target antigen is unknown. Study outcomes and limitations: Naive and memory repertoire findings lacked a ground truth for validation. Especially in CD8 cells, naive repertoires contained a few larger clonotypes, possibly CD45RA-re-expressing memory cells. Over 85% of naive TCR sequences appeared only once, unlike memory subsets. A clonotype means one alpha or beta sequence, not an alpha/beta pair.

V usage is TRBV7-9 and J usage is TRBJ2-1; 11 bases fit TRBD2. This TCR derives from a human donor in good health. Sample: naive CD8+ T cells from blood. The chain's CDR3 is CASIPAIAGGPIEQFF. The DNA of the CDR3 is TGTGCCAGCATCCCGGCGATAGCGGGAGGGCCCATTGAGCAGTTCTTC.